The T cell receptor beta chain under discussion was sequenced for a study of graft-versus-host responses after intestinal transplantation. Between the trimmed V and J ends, which lost 3 bases and 16 bases, there was a span of 23 bases. Germline assignment: CDR1 SGDLS and CDR2 YYNGEE. The CDR3 sequence is 14 residues long. Sequencing used immunoSEQ multiplex PCR; TCRdb keeps in-frame clones, though not all of them. The data show about 89,000 clones, around 93% seen once. With respect to this clone: Its specificity is not known.

Study-wide findings and caveats: Allografts of patients with graft-donor T cell macrochimerism showed high graft-versus-host to host-versus-graft clone ratios.

This receptor was taken from a human donor who was the organ donor for an intestinal transplant. The sequencing here drew on unstimulated CD4+ T cells sorted from spleen or lymph node cells, taken before transplant. This sequence joins TRBV9 and TRBJ2-1; D is unclear. CDR3 region: CASSAGVVAMDSFF. The CDR3 nucleotides are TGTGCCAGCAGCGCTGGGGTTGTGGCAATGGATAGTTTCTTC.